A single sample is the source of the 20 T cell receptor beta chains below, sequenced in a study of T cell changes during pregnancy in multiple sclerosis. Generated by immunoSEQ multiplex PCR, the TCRdb table keeps only in-frame clones and is missing some. The sample carries 55,000 to 75,000 clones, over 85% recorded once. The specimen was CD8+ T cells from peripheral blood mononuclear cells, collected in the second trimester of pregnancy. The source is a female donor with multiple sclerosis, enrolled in a pregnancy study.

The CDR3 DNA reads as TGTGCCAGCTCACCACCGAGCACCGGGGAGCTGTTTTTT. Amino acid sequence: CASSPPSTGELFF. V gene TRBV18 combines with J gene TRBJ2-2; D unclear. Germline assignment: CDR1 KGHSH and CDR2 LQKENI. The V end was cut by 0 bases, the J end by 4 bases, with 3 bases between. The CDR3 runs 13 residues.

CDR3 coding DNA: TGTGCCAGCAGTTTAAGGGGGACAGGGTATGCTTTCTTT. This codes for CASSLRGTGYAFF. The chain combines TRBV28 with TRBJ1-1; 9 bases align to TRBD1. CDR3 length: 13 amino acids. The ends lost 2 bases at V and 11 bases at J; junction bases unmatched: 6. Per germline, CDR1 MDHEN and CDR2 SYDVKM.

The chain couples TRBV7-8 to TRBJ2-1, with D perhaps TRBD2 (6 bases). Germline assignment: CDR1 SGHVS and CDR2 FQNEAQ. Between the trimmed V and J ends, which lost 1 base and 7 bases, there was a span of 17 bases. This CDR3 contains 16 residues. The DNA of the CDR3 is TGTGCCAGCAGCTTAGACGGCCCCGCCGGAGGGAATGAGCAGTTCTTC. As protein: CASSLDGPAGGNEQFF.

The chain recombines TRBV27 with TRBJ2-7; 12 bases agree with TRBD2. The germline V gene has CDR1 MNHEY and CDR2 SMNVEV (reference sequence). CDR3 length equals 15 residues. J was trimmed by 4 bases and V by 6 bases; bases with no gene match: 7. CDR3 residues: CASSLTSGGRYEQYF. Here the CDR3 DNA reads TGTGCCAGCAGCCTAACTAGCGGGGGGCGGTACGAGCAGTACTTC.

The genes are TRBV14 and TRBJ1-1; D is possibly TRBD1 (5 bases). The V end lost 2 bases, the J end lost 1 base, and 8 bases lay between the germline ends. The CDR3 totals 14 residues. Germline V gene data show CDR1 as SGHDN and CDR2 as FVKESK. The DNA of the CDR3 is TGTGCCAGCAGCCAACCAGGGTGGAACACTGAAGCTTTCTTT. Its protein product is CASSQPGWNTEAFF.

The genes are TRBV6-5 and TRBJ1-4, with D unresolved. The V gene lost 0 bases and the J gene lost 6 bases, with 11 bases spanning the gap. This CDR3 comprises 15 residues. Germline values: CDR1 MNHEY, CDR2 SVGAGI. The CDR3 sequence: CASSYSAQIYEKLFF. The DNA for the CDR3 is TGTGCCAGCAGTTACTCGGCTCAGATCTATGAAAAACTGTTTTTT.

The V gene is TRBV5-6, the J gene TRBJ1-2, with 10 bases identical to TRBD1. The germline V gene has CDR1 SGHDT and CDR2 YYEEEE. J was trimmed by 5 bases and V by 0 bases; bases with no gene match: 4. CDR3 length: 15 amino acids. This CDR3 is CASSLEPGQGYGYTF. CDR3 coding DNA: TGTGCCAGCAGCTTGGAACCGGGACAGGGGTATGGCTACACCTTC. Supplemented by reference TRBV5-6 and TRBJ1-2, the full variable domain reads DAGVTQSPTHLIKTRGQQVTLRCSPKSGHDTVSWYQQALGQGPQFIFQYYEEEERQRGNFPDRFSGHQFPNYSSELNVNALLLGDSALYLCASSLEPGQGYGYTFGSGTRLTVV.

As for this clone: A much larger clone is a single base away; this may be a read error. The chain joins TRBV6-4 to TRBJ2-3, with D possibly matching TRBD2 (5 bases). The V gene lost 4 bases and the J gene lost 0 bases, with 5 bases spanning the gap. This CDR3 is 13 amino acids long. Looked up from germline, CDR1 is MRHNA and CDR2 is SNTAGT. In DNA form, the CDR3 reads TGTGCCAGCAGTGGCGGGAGCACAGATACGCAGTATTTT. Amino acid sequence: CASSGGSTDTQYF.

The chain combines TRBV2 with TRBJ2-1, with TRBD2 identical over 8 bases. Looked up from germline, CDR1 is SNHLY and CDR2 is FYNNEI. J lost 6 bases, V lost 3 bases, and 4 bases had no gene match. This CDR3 is 14 amino acids long. The CDR3 DNA reads as TGTGCCAGCAGTGAGGGCGGGAGGCCCAATGAGCAGTTCTTC. Amino acids: CASSEGGRPNEQFF.

The J gene is TRBJ2-3, the V gene TRBV4-2; the D gene is possibly TRBD2 (5 bases). V lost 0 bases and J 0 bases, leaving 16 bases between the germline ends. The CDR3 spans 18 residues. CDR1 is LGHNA, CDR2 YNFKEQ, per germline. In DNA, the CDR3 is TGTGCCAGCAGCCAAGAAGTATGGCTAGCACCAAGCACAGATACGCAGTATTTT. Translation: CASSQEVWLAPSTDTQYF.

This clone was counted once. J is TRBJ2-1 and V is TRBV7-3; 10 positions match TRBD2. The V and J ends lost 5 bases and 6 bases, in that order; junction bases with no gene match: 4. The CDR3 totals 14 residues. Germline CDR1 and CDR2: SGHTA and FQGTGA. Here the CDR3 reads CASSLAGVGNEQFF. In DNA, the CDR3 is TGTGCCAGCAGCCTAGCGGGAGTGGGCAATGAGCAGTTCTTC.

This chain links TRBV7-6 with TRBJ2-3; TRBD2 agrees at 9 bases. V trimming: 1 base; J trimming: 2 bases; junction bases outside the gene matches: 7. This CDR3 has 17 residues. The germline CDR1 and CDR2 sequences are SGHVS and FNYEAQ. The CDR3: CASSLVPSGALTDTQYF. CDR3 DNA: TGTGCCAGCAGCTTAGTCCCTAGCGGGGCCCTCACAGATACGCAGTATTTT.

The chain employs TRBV5-4 and TRBJ1-3, with D tentatively TRBD1 (6 bases). The CDR3 contains 14 residues. Per the germline V gene, CDR1 is SGHNT and CDR2 is YYREEE (reference sequence). With 5 bases removed from V and 4 bases from J, the gap between germline ends came to 13 bases. The CDR3 is CASREPGVGNTIYF. In DNA, the CDR3 is TGTGCCAGCAGGGAACCAGGGGTGGGAAACACCATATATTTT.

J is TRBJ2-7 and V is TRBV9; D remains unclear. The CDR3 sequence is 13 residues long. Germline CDR1 reads SGDLS; CDR2 reads YYNGEE. The V end lost 2 bases, the J end lost 0 bases, and 6 bases lay between the germline ends. DNA of the CDR3: TGTGCCAGCAGCGTTGGCGGCTCCTACGAGCAGTACTTC. Translated, it gives CASSVGGSYEQYF.

This chain uses TRBV28 with TRBJ2-7; no clear D gene. This CDR3 comprises 14 residues. The V gene's germline CDR1 is MDHEN and CDR2 SYDVKM. Trimming took 2 bases from V and 5 from J, leaving 13 bases between them. Here the CDR3 reads CASSLLLRSHEQYF. CDR3 bases: TGTGCCAGCAGTTTACTTTTGAGATCCCACGAGCAGTACTTC.

CDR3 amino acids: CASSLTGSTDTQYF. The DNA for the CDR3 is TGTGCCAGCAGTCTAACAGGGAGTACAGATACGCAGTATTTT. The V gene is TRBV28, the J gene TRBJ2-3, with D tentatively TRBD1 (6 bases). Per germline, CDR1 MDHEN and CDR2 SYDVKM. V lost 5 bases to trimming and J lost 3 bases, with 12 bases between them. This CDR3 is built from 14 residues. The variable domain in full, with the rest retrieved from reference TRBV28 and TRBJ2-3, is DVKVTQSSRYLVKRTGEKVFLECVQDMDHENMFWYRQDPGLGLRLIYFSYDVKMKEKGDIPEGYSVSREKKERFSLILESASTNQTSMYLCASSLTGSTDTQYFGPGTRLTVL.

The V and J genes are TRBV19 and TRBJ1-1; 7 bases match TRBD1. The CDR3 spans 13 residues. The germline V gene encodes CDR1 LNHDA and CDR2 SQIVND (reference sequence). The V gene end was trimmed by 4 bases and the J gene end by 5 bases; junction bases not matched to a gene: 4. As DNA, the CDR3 is TGTGCCAGTAGTACCGGGACAGTGACTGAAGCTTTCTTT. Protein product: CASSTGTVTEAFF.

V and J are TRBV7-8 and TRBJ2-7; 12 positions agree with TRBD1. The CDR3 totals 20 residues. V lost 1 base, J lost 0 bases, and 13 bases stayed unmatched. Per germline, CDR1 SGHVS and CDR2 FQNEAQ. The CDR3 region has the DNA TGTGCCAGCAGCTTAGGTGGGACAGGGGGCGCGGGAGGCCGCTCCTACGAGCAGTACTTC. It translates to CASSLGGTGGAGGRSYEQYF.

The chain combines TRBV27 with TRBJ2-1; 11 bases align to TRBD2. With V trimmed by 8 bases and J by 4 bases, 4 bases remained unmatched. The CDR3 runs 14 residues. Per the germline V gene, CDR1 is MNHEY and CDR2 is SMNVEV (reference sequence). CDR3 bases: TGTGCCAGCTCCGGGACTAGCGGTTACAATGAGCAGTTCTTC. Its protein product is CASSGTSGYNEQFF.

The gene calls are TRBV9 and TRBJ2-3; TRBD2 matches 7 bases. This CDR3 is built from 16 residues. Trimming cost V 0 bases and J 1 base; bases outside gene matches: 5. CDR1 SGDLS and CDR2 YYNGEE come from the germline V gene. This chain's CDR3 is CASSVVERGRTDTQYF. The CDR3, as DNA: TGTGCCAGCAGCGTAGTGGAGCGGGGCCGCACAGATACGCAGTATTTT. The variable domain in full, with the rest retrieved from reference TRBV9 and TRBJ2-3, is DSGVTQTPKHLITATGQRVTLRCSPRSGDLSVYWYQQSLDQGLQFLIQYYNGEERAKGNILERFSAQQFPDLHSELNLSSLELGDSALYFCASSVVERGRTDTQYFGPGTRLTVL.